The rows below give T cell receptor beta chains drawn from one sample of a study of CD8+ T cells in alopecia areata. Measured with immunoSEQ multiplex PCR; TCRdb has only the in-frame clones, and not every one. The table has about 200,000 clones, approximately 67% seen once; the top ten hold approximately 1.4%. Sequencing used CD4+ T cells sorted from blood, obtained around week 49, from a patient treated with tofacitinib. These receptors all come from a human donor with alopecia areata. CDR3s include the opening cysteine and the closing phenylalanine or tryptophan. A D gene is named only where the DNA matches it firmly. Some rows have no size entry. The others give once, few or many, or a class for an expanded clone.

j_call d_call cdr3_length clone_size v_call cdr3_nt cdr3_aa
TRBJ2-3 - 15 - TRBV25-1 TGTGCCAGCTCCCGACGGTCCCCTAGCACAGATACGCAGTATTTT CASSRRSPSTDTQYF
TRBJ1-2 TRBD1 14 once TRBV4-3 TGCGCCAGCAGCCCGGGACAGGGGTTCTATGGCTACACCTTC CASSPGQGFYGYTF
TRBJ2-7 - 13 few TRBV30 TGTGCCTGGAGGATAAAGCGGACCTACGAGCAGTACTTC CAWRIKRTYEQYF
TRBJ1-2 TRBD1 13 - TRBV7-6 TGTGCCAGCAGCTCCCCAGGGGGCGATGGCTACACCTTC CASSSPGGDGYTF
TRBJ1-2 - 11 - TRBV25-1 TGTGCCAGCAGCATGGGCTATGGCTACACCTTC CASSMGYGYTF
TRBJ1-5 - 13 once TRBV30 TGTGCCTGGAGCTTCCAGGGAAATCAGCCCCAGCATTTT CAWSFQGNQPQHF
TRBJ1-1 TRBD1 13 - TRBV30 TGTGCCTGCCAGACAGGGCTGAACACTGAAGCTTTCTTT CACQTGLNTEAFF
TRBJ2-1 - 13 once TRBV30 TGTGCCTGGAACCGGGGGCGAGGCGATGAGCAGTTCTTC CAWNRGRGDEQFF
TRBJ2-1 TRBD2 14 - TRBV7-2 TGTGCCAGCAGCCCCGTAAGCGGGGGGGCAGTGCAGTTCTTC CASSPVSGGAVQFF
TRBJ2-5 - 11 - TRBV12-5 TGTGCTAGTGGTTTAGAGGAGACCCAGTACTTC CASGLEETQYF
TRBJ1-1 - 12 - TRBV30 TGTGCCTGGAGTGTCGACTCACGGCGGGCTTTCTTT CAWSVDSRRAFF
TRBJ2-3 TRBD2 16 - TRBV10-3 TGTGCCATCAGTCCCCGTGCGGGGGGTTTCACAGATACGCAGTATTTT CAISPRAGGFTDTQYF
TRBJ1-2 TRBD1 13 few TRBV7-3 TGTGCCAGCAGCCCCGGGACAGGGTACCGGTCGACCTTC CASSPGTGYRSTF
TRBJ1-1 TRBD1 17 - TRBV15 TGTGCCACCAGCAGAGATCTAACACGGGGACAGGCCACTGAAGCTTTCTTT CATSRDLTRGQATEAFF
TRBJ1-1 TRBD1 13 - TRBV9 TGTGCCAGCAGCGTAGCAGGGGGCCATGAAGCTTTCTTT CASSVAGGHEAFF
TRBJ2-7 - 12 - TRBV2 TGTGCCAGCAGTGAAGCGCCGCGGGAGCAGTACTTC CASSEAPREQYF
TRBJ1-4 TRBD1 14 - TRBV30 TGTGCCTGGAGTTGGACAGGGCCGAATGAAAAACTGTTTTTT CAWSWTGPNEKLFF
TRBJ2-3 - 14 - TRBV30 TGTGCCTGGAGTGTCGGCGGAAGCACAGATACGCAGTATTTT CAWSVGGSTDTQYF
TRBJ2-5 - 14 few TRBV5-6 TGTGCCAGCAAGCACAGAGGGGCGCTGGAGACCCAGTACTTC CASKHRGALETQYF
TRBJ1-5 - 13 few TRBV4-3 TGCGCCAGCAGCCAAGATGTGGGACAGCCCCAGCATTTT CASSQDVGQPQHF
TRBJ1-2 - 13 once TRBV7-9 TGTGCCACCAAACGAGGGACAATGGAAGGCTACACCTTC CATKRGTMEGYTF
TRBJ2-2 - 13 - TRBV29-1 TGCAGCGCCGTAGGACGCGGCACCGGGGAGCTGTTTTTT CSAVGRGTGELFF
TRBJ2-3 TRBD2 15 once TRBV29-1 TGCAGCGTTGATCCGGGACTAGCGGATCTAGATACGCAGTATTTT CSVDPGLADLDTQYF
TRBJ2-7 - 14 - TRBV29-1 TGCAGCGTTGAAGCGGGAAAACTGGGCTACGAGCAGTACTTC CSVEAGKLGYEQYF
TRBJ1-6 - 13 - TRBV30 TGTGCCTGGAGTGATCAGGGTCCTTCACCCCTCCACTTT CAWSDQGPSPLHF
TRBJ2-2 TRBD2 15 - TRBV2 TGTGCCAGCAGTGACCCTAGCGGGGATGACGGGGAGCTGTTTTTT CASSDPSGDDGELFF
TRBJ2-5 - 13 - TRBV5-1 TGCGCCAGCAGCTTGGTAGTGGCTGAGACCCAGTACTTC CASSLVVAETQYF
TRBJ2-7 TRBD1 14 - TRBV29-1 TGCAGCGCTGTTAGGGACAGCAGCTCCTACGAGCAGTACTTC CSAVRDSSSYEQYF
TRBJ1-1 - 12 - TRBV4-1 TGCGCCAGCAGCCCGGGGGCAGGGGAAGCTTTCTTT CASSPGAGEAFF
TRBJ2-1 TRBD1 14 - TRBV9 TGTGCCAGCAGCGTCGGACCTAGGACAGGGGAGCAGTTCTTC CASSVGPRTGEQFF
TRBJ1-5 - 12 - TRBV30 TGTGCCTGGAGTAGGGGAGATCAGCCCCAGCATTTT CAWSRGDQPQHF
TRBJ1-2 - 13 - TRBV30 TGTGCCTCCTTTGACCGCGGAAACTATGGCTACACCTTC CASFDRGNYGYTF
TRBJ2-7 TRBD2 15 - TRBV7-8 TGTGCCAGCAGCCGTGGAGCGGGGGGATCCTACGAGCAGTACTTC CASSRGAGGSYEQYF
TRBJ1-6 - 15 - TRBV27 TGTGCCAGCAGTTCCCGGTCGGGTGGTGGTTCACCCCTCCACTTT CASSSRSGGGSPLHF
TRBJ2-7 - 15 - TRBV7-8 TGTGCCAGCAGCTTAAGGTCGGCTGGGTTCTACGAGCAGTACTTC CASSLRSAGFYEQYF
TRBJ1-4 - 14 few TRBV14 TGTGCCAGCAGCCAGAGTATAAGCGGGGAAAAACTGTTTTTT CASSQSISGEKLFF
TRBJ2-1 - 14 many TRBV29-1 TGCAGCGTTCGGGCTACTAGCTCCTACAATGAGCAGTTCTTC CSVRATSSYNEQFF
TRBJ2-1 TRBD1 16 - TRBV15 TGTGCCACCAGCAGAGGGGACAGGGGGTGGAATAATGAGCAGTTCTTC CATSRGDRGWNNEQFF
TRBJ2-6 - 15 few TRBV30 TGTGCCTGGAGTGTGGATATTTCTGGGGCCAACGTCCTGACTTTC CAWSVDISGANVLTF
TRBJ1-2 - 15 - TRBV29-1 TGCAGCGTGCAGGTAATTGACAGGAGCGGCCATGGCTACACCTTC CSVQVIDRSGHGYTF